This record looks at one T cell receptor beta chain sequence and its context. The table lists this clonotype with a few counts. Its cognate antigen has yet to be identified. Base qualities were left out, and no much larger clone turns up one base away. This sample is part of a study of CD8 T cells in ankylosing spondylitis (dated 2017 in TCRdb). For the wider study: T cell receptor beta repertoires were profiled in healthy donors and ankylosing spondylitis patients so that disease-linked TCR variants could be found. The whole study cohort included 108 healthy donors and under 30 ankylosing spondylitis patients. Peripheral blood was sampled, and synovial fluid was additionally collected from ankylosing spondylitis patients. Summary of the overall study and its limitations: According to the report, matched synovial fluid samples from ankylosing spondylitis patients were significantly enriched for the disease-linked clones. A TCR beta motif made up of several highly homologous amino acid variants appeared to be characteristic of blood from ankylosing spondylitis patients. The disease-linked clones showed a CD8+ phenotype and occurred at relatively low frequencies in peripheral blood. Some TCR beta motif variants had previously been reported in synovial fluid and blood of reactive arthritis patients, which suggested common disease-initiation mechanisms.

Reads for this sample came from an Illumina HiSeq 2500. Quantitative 5'-RACE with molecular barcodes was used to prepare TCR beta libraries. Under the source paper's analysis protocol: To identify disease-linked TCR variants, a new computational method was used, one built on a probabilistic model of VDJ rearrangement. The public reads were quality trimmed at Q25 with fastp and then assembled into clones with MiXCR by TCRdb, keeping productive beta chains. Every distinct CDR3 protein forms one entry, paired with its most common genes and DNA. What appears here as the V and J calls and clone size reflects TCRdb's work, not the paper's. This sample lists a few hundred thousand distinct CDR3 sequences; approximately 11% were detected once. The ten most abundant clones make up almost 7% of the sample. The germline V gene encodes CDR1 LNHDA and CDR2 SQIVND (reference sequence). The germline V end is reduced by 9 bases and the J end by 6 bases; junction bases left unmatched: 6. The CDR3 has 13 amino acids, counting the end cysteine and phenylalanine. The retained sequence is limited to the CDR3, 39 bases, with the frame set at the first base.

Specimen: blood, either unsorted or a sorted T cell fraction (not recorded which). Recombination joined TRBV19 with TRBJ2-3, with TRBD2 matching 10 junction bases. The sequence was collected from a male donor with ankylosing spondylitis. The CDR3 sequence is CASSGRAEDTQYF. The DNA sequence follows: TGTGCCAGCAGCGGGAGGGCCGAGGATACGCAGTATTTT.